What follows are 15 T cell receptor beta chains derived from one specimen sequenced in a study of blood T cell repertoires in COVID-19 (dated by TCRdb to 2019 to 2021). The protocol used for the library was the immunoSEQ multiplex PCR assay. TCRdb mirrors the immuneACCESS table, restricted to in-frame sequences. Some clones are absent from its copies; in checked studies, under half trace to an unresolved V gene, and the reason for the others is unknown. Across this sample there are about 36,000 clones, with roughly 77% seen only once. In total, the top ten clones hold around 44% of the sample. Sample: peripheral blood. These receptors originate from a human donor in a cohort sampled during active or convalescent COVID-19. The donor label of this sample is uncertain.

The gene calls are TRBV5-1 and TRBJ2-3, with 8 positions matching TRBD1. CDR1 and CDR2 from the germline V gene are SGHRS and YFSETQ. The CDR3 runs 15 residues. The V and J ends lost 0 bases and 1 base, in that order; junction bases with no gene match: 1. As DNA, the CDR3 is TGCGCCAGCAGCTTGGAGGGACAGGGCACAGATACGCAGTATTTT. Residues: CASSLEGQGTDTQYF.

The chain recombines TRBV5-4 with TRBJ2-2; 7 bases align to TRBD1. With V trimmed by 3 bases and J by 2 bases, 4 bases remained unmatched. Germline lookup yields CDR1 SGHNT and CDR2 YYREEE (reference sequence). This CDR3 is 15 amino acids long. The CDR3 spells CASSSGTVNTGELFF. The CDR3 DNA is TGTGCCAGCAGCTCGGGGACAGTCAACACCGGGGAGCTGTTTTTT.

The chain joins TRBV2 to TRBJ2-7; 7 bases are a match to TRBD2. This CDR3 region has 11 residues. The germline V gene has CDR1 SNHLY and CDR2 FYNNEI. Losses at the gene ends were 6 bases for V and 10 bases for J; bases not matched to a gene: 6. CDR3 loop: CASSAGLGQYF. Written as DNA, the CDR3 is TGTGCCAGCAGCGCTGGACTAGGCCAGTACTTC.

The rearrangement joins TRBV23-1 to TRBJ1-5; no firm D call. TRBV23-1 is known as an ORF, though its function is uncertain. The length of the CDR3 is 11 residues. Trimming left V 9 bases short and J 2 bases short, with 5 bases between. The CDR3 protein is CARGCNQPQHF. As DNA, the CDR3 is TGCGCCAGGGGCTGCAATCAGCCCCAGCATTTT.

The CDR3 DNA reads TGTGCCACCAGTGATGACCTCGGGCAGGGCTCCAATGAGCAGTTCTTC. Amino acids: CATSDDLGQGSNEQFF. The chain carries TRBV24-1 and TRBJ2-1, with D possibly TRBD1 on 5 matching bases. Germline lookup yields CDR1 KGHDR and CDR2 SFDVKD. Trimming left V 3 bases short and J 6 bases short, with 17 bases between. CDR3 length: 16 residues.

The chain has TRBV6-6 and TRBJ2-7; D is unclear. The CDR3 length is 12 residues. V lost 0 bases to trimming and J lost 7 bases, with 7 bases between them. The V gene's germline CDR1 is MNHNY and CDR2 SVGAGI (reference sequence). The CDR3 loop is CASSYSSPEQYF. In DNA, the CDR3 is TGTGCCAGCAGTTACTCGAGCCCAGAGCAGTACTTC.

The chain couples TRBV24-1 to TRBJ1-1; D is undetermined. The CDR3 covers 13 residues. CDR1 and CDR2 from the germline V gene are KGHDR and SFDVKD. V was cut by 5 bases and J by 7 bases, with 13 bases left in between. The CDR3 DNA follows: TGTGCCACCAGTGTTGGAGGGCGCGGTGAAGCTTTCTTT. Translation gives CATSVGGRGEAFF.

DNA of the CDR3: TGTGCCAGCAGCCCTAAATCTAATGAAAAACTGTTTTTT. The encoded protein is CASSPKSNEKLFF. This chain joins TRBV9 and TRBJ1-4; D is uncertain. With 4 bases removed from V and 3 bases from J, the gap between germline ends came to 7 bases. Germline V gene data show CDR1 as SGDLS and CDR2 as YYNGEE. CDR3 length: 13 amino acids.

The V and J genes are TRBV13 and TRBJ2-6; D possibly corresponds to TRBD1 (5 bases). The CDR3 loop spans 15 amino acids. Deletions cut 4 bases from V and 0 bases from J, with 7 bases between. The germline V gene encodes CDR1 PRHDT and CDR2 FYEKMQ (reference sequence). The CDR3 is CASSSDTSGANVLTF. DNA of the CDR3: TGTGCCAGCAGCTCGGACACCTCTGGGGCCAACGTCCTGACTTTC.

The gene calls are TRBV3-1 (or the pseudogene TRBV3-2) and TRBJ1-6; D not resolved. The CDR3 contains 13 residues. Germline values: CDR1 LGHDT, CDR2 YNNKEL (reference sequence). V shed 8 bases and J shed 6 bases, with 11 bases lying between them. The CDR3 DNA is TGTGCCAGCGGGCGGGAAACTAATTCACCCCTCCACTTT. This sequence encodes CASGRETNSPLHF.

V usage is TRBV13 and J usage is TRBJ1-2, with TRBD1 matching 7 bases. V was pared by 5 bases and J by 4 bases, with 7 bases of the junction left unmatched. This CDR3 has 14 residues. Germline lookup yields CDR1 PRHDT and CDR2 FYEKMQ (reference sequence). The CDR3 region is CASSPRQGSYGYTF. As DNA, the CDR3 is TGTGCCAGCAGCCCCAGACAGGGCTCCTATGGCTACACCTTC.

V usage is TRBV11-2 and J usage is TRBJ1-2; D may be TRBD1 (5 bases). Per germline, CDR1 SGHAT and CDR2 FQNNGV. Trimming took 4 bases from V and 5 from J, leaving 8 bases between them. This CDR3 comprises 12 residues. The CDR3 region is CASSSDRYGYTF. CDR3 nucleotides: TGTGCCAGCAGCTCCGACAGATATGGCTACACCTTC.

The rearrangement joins TRBV19 to TRBJ2-1; 10 bases are shared with TRBD2. Losses at the gene ends were 3 bases for V and 6 bases for J; bases not matched to a gene: 5. Germline V gives CDR1 LNHDA, CDR2 SQIVND (reference sequence). The CDR3 runs 15 residues. The CDR3 bases are TGTGCCAGTAGTATCAGCGGGAGGGCCATCAATGAGCAGTTCTTC. Its protein is CASSISGRAINEQFF.

The chain recombines TRBV12-5 with TRBJ2-7; D remains unclear. CDR1 is LGHNT and CDR2 is FRNRAP in the germline V gene. The CDR3 length is 13 residues. V was trimmed by 3 bases and J by 3 bases, leaving 9 bases between them. DNA of the CDR3: TGTGCTAGTGGTTTTGACACGTTCTACGAGCAGTACTTC. Protein: CASGFDTFYEQYF.

The chain couples TRBV6-5 to TRBJ2-5; no reliable D call. The V end was cut by 0 bases, the J end by 4 bases, with 9 bases between. The CDR3 is made up of 14 amino acids. The V gene's germline CDR1 is MNHEY and CDR2 SVGAGI. CDR3 bases: TGTGCCAGCAGTTACTCGAGACGAGGAGAGACCCAGTACTTC. Translating it yields CASSYSRRGETQYF.